This T cell receptor beta chain was profiled in a study of shared clonotypes between healthy human individuals. Study results and limitations: Sequencing of the sorted subsets was shown by rarefaction to be incomplete despite large depth. Between a handful of donors, naive CD4 clonotypes were shared at a level of about 5%.

The CDR3 loop spans 15 amino acids. Deletions cut 1 base from V and 0 bases from J, with 7 bases between. Germline CDR1 is SNHLY and CDR2 is FYNNEI. Note on this clone: The antigen is not known. Other DNA sequences from this sample encode an identical CDR3 as well.

For every subset, genomic DNA was evenly distributed across several immunoSEQ plates. Clones were sequenced by immunoSEQ multiplex PCR, and TCRdb holds only the in-frame ones, with some missing. The sample consists of some 2,400,000 clones, about 94% of them appearing once. The source material was naive CD4+ T cells sorted from blood. Sample subset: CD45RA+ positively selected. The receptor was isolated from a young man in good health. This chain connects TRBV2 to TRBJ1-5; no firm D call. CDR3 region: CASSEGSYSNQPQHF. The CDR3 coding sequence is TGTGCCAGCAGTGAAGGCAGCTATAGCAATCAGCCCCAGCATTTT.